Listed below are T cell receptor beta chains from one sample, sequenced in a study of blood T cell repertoires in COVID-19. Only in-frame clones appear in the TCRdb table, and some are missing; sequencing was by immunoSEQ multiplex PCR. The data hold roughly 300,000 clones, with about four fifths observed a single time. Sequencing was done on a sample of peripheral blood. Source of these receptors: a human donor with COVID-19, enrolled during active disease. The donor label of this sample is uncertain. CDR3s include the opening cysteine and the closing phenylalanine or tryptophan. The D gene is left open where the match is weak. Some rows have no size entry. The others give once, few or many, or a class for an expanded clone.

v_gene	j_gene	abundance	d_gene	CDR3nt	CDR3aa
TRBV5-1	TRBJ2-2	.	.	TGCGCCAGCAGCTTGGAGAGGAACACCGGGGAGCTGTTTTTT	CASSLERNTGELFF
TRBV2	TRBJ1-2	.	.	TGTGCCAGCAGGGGGCCTGGCTACACCTTC	CASRGPGYTF
TRBV10-1	TRBJ2-1	few	.	TGCGCCAAGCCGCTAGTTACCAATGAGCAGTTCTTC	CAKPLVTNEQFF
TRBV7-2	TRBJ2-1	.	TRBD2	TGTGCCAGCAGTAGAGTCCCTCTAGCGGGATACAATGAGCAGTTCTTC	CASSRVPLAGYNEQFF
TRBV6-6	TRBJ2-7	.	TRBD1	TGTGCCAGCAGTTTAACAGGGGGCCTATTGTCGGGGCAGTACTTC	CASSLTGGLLSGQYF
TRBV18	TRBJ2-1	.	TRBD2	TGTGCCAGCTCACTGGGACTAGCCTCCGATGAGCAGTTCTTC	CASSLGLASDEQFF
TRBV27	TRBJ1-1	.	TRBD1	TGTGCCAGCAGTTTATACAGGGGAAACACTGAAGCTTTCTTT	CASSLYRGNTEAFF
TRBV6-1	TRBJ2-2	.	TRBD2	TGTGCCAGCAGTGGAGCAGCGGGGGGGAACACCGGGGAGCTGTTTTTT	CASSGAAGGNTGELFF
TRBV6-6	TRBJ2-7	.	.	TGTGCCAGCAGTTACTCGCAGGGAGGCGGGCAGTACTTC	CASSYSQGGGQYF
TRBV12-5	TRBJ1-5	.	.	TGTGCTAGTGGTTCCGGGGACTCTCAGCCCCAGCATTTT	CASGSGDSQPQHF
TRBV20-1	TRBJ1-3	.	.	TGCAGTGCTAGTCCGGAGCATACCTCTGGAAACACCATATATTTT	CSASPEHTSGNTIYF
TRBV12-3/TRBV12-4	TRBJ1-2	.	.	TGTGCCAGCAGTTTAACTTCTAACTATGGCTACACCTTC	CASSLTSNYGYTF
TRBV28	TRBJ1-2	.	.	TGTGCCAGCGGCCATGGCTACACCTTC	CASGHGYTF
TRBV19	TRBJ2-2	.	TRBD1	TGTGCCAGTAGCTCGGACAGGGAGGCCAACACCGGGGAGCTGTTTTTT	CASSSDREANTGELFF
TRBV28	TRBJ1-1	.	.	TGTGCCAGCAGTTTGCCAGGGGCAAACACTGAAGCTTTCTTT	CASSLPGANTEAFF
TRBV24-1	TRBJ2-3	.	TRBD2	TGTGCCACCAGTGATGGAGGACTAGCGGGAACTCTTGGGCAGTATTTT	CATSDGGLAGTLGQYF